This T cell receptor (beta chain) was sequenced for a study of T cells after yellow fever vaccination. As for the study in general: SMART-Seq v4 Ultra Low Input handled preparation of low-cell-number fractions.

The CDR3 sequence is 13 residues long. Germline CDR1 reads LGHDT; CDR2 reads YNNKEL (reference sequence). The V and J ends lost 0 bases and 5 bases respectively, with 5 bases between them. A process of 5'RACE template switching, which added a universal primer site and UMIs, was used to make TCR cDNA. TCRdb called the 5' RACE reads again in MiXCR, with one record for every CDR3 protein. The sample consists of some 260,000 distinct CDR3 sequences, 5.2% of them appearing once. This clonotype was observed many times. As yet, its antigen is unknown. Findings of the study overall: One caveat is that FACS-sorted repertoires could contain abundant clonotypes contaminating from the bulk population.

The chain has TRBV3-1 and TRBJ1-5, with D unresolved. The TCR sequence derives from a man younger than 35 who received the YFV17D yellow fever vaccine. The specimen was CD4+ T cells sorted from PBMCs, collected on the day of the yellow fever booster vaccination. CDR3 in DNA: TGTGCCAGCAGCCAAGACCTGGATCAGCCCCAGCATTTT. Translation: CASSQDLDQPQHF.